These 19 T cell receptor beta chains share one sample of origin, sequenced in a study of blood T cell repertoires in COVID-19. The assay was immunoSEQ multiplex PCR, and TCRdb's table has in-frame clones only and misses some. The sample has about 53,000 clones; approximately 87% are singletons. Specimen: peripheral blood. These receptors all stem from a man in his fifties with acute or convalescent COVID-19.

The chain employs TRBV2 and TRBJ2-7; a possible D gene is TRBD1 (6 bases). CDR3 length: 14 amino acids. V was clipped by 5 bases and J by 3 bases, with 14 bases between them. Germline lookup yields CDR1 SNHLY and CDR2 FYNNEI. The CDR3 DNA reads TGTGCCAGCAGTCCGCCCACAGGGAACTACGAGCAGTACTTC. Its protein is CASSPPTGNYEQYF.

The rearrangement links TRBV4-1 to TRBJ1-5; 10 bases are a match to TRBD1. From germline, CDR1 is MGHRA and CDR2 YSYEKL. The CDR3 spans 19 residues. Trimming at V came to 2 bases and at J to 0 bases, leaving 10 bases not matched to a gene. Here the CDR3 DNA reads TGCGCCAGCAGCCAATTGGGGACAGGGGTTGGATATAGCAATCAGCCCCAGCATTTT. It codes for CASSQLGTGVGYSNQPQHF.

The sample holds a few counts of this clone. The CDR3 spells CASSMTLYNEQFF. CDR3 DNA sequence: TGTGCCAGTAGTATGACACTTTACAATGAGCAGTTCTTC. The V call is TRBV19, the J call TRBJ2-1; no clear D gene. The CDR3 runs 13 residues. Germline V gene sequence: CDR1 LNHDA, CDR2 SQIVND (reference sequence). The V and J ends lost 3 bases and 4 bases respectively, with 7 bases between them.

This clone has only one observation. The V call is TRBV3-1 (or the pseudogene TRBV3-2), the J call TRBJ2-2; maybe TRBD1 (7 bases). Trimming cost V 6 bases and J 8 bases, with 19 bases left between them. Germline V gives CDR1 LGHDT, CDR2 YNNKEL (reference sequence). CDR3 length: 15 amino acids. The CDR3 loop is CASRTAGGPGGELFF. CDR3 sequence (DNA): TGTGCCAGCAGGACCGCAGGGGGGCCGGGTGGGGAGCTGTTTTTT.

V is TRBV6-2 or TRBV6-3 and J is TRBJ2-3; 10 bases map to TRBD2. The junction had 12 bases not matched to a gene; V was cut back by 5 bases and J by 7 bases. The CDR3 is 16 amino acids. CDR1 is MNHEY, CDR2 SVGEGT, per germline. The CDR3 protein is CASSPQQREGLNTQYF. In DNA form, the CDR3 reads TGTGCCAGCAGTCCCCAACAGCGGGAGGGCCTAAATACGCAGTATTTT.

The gene calls are TRBV4-1 and TRBJ2-5, with 14 bases fitting TRBD2. V lost 3 bases and J lost 5; bases outside the gene matches: 8. The CDR3 consists of 17 residues. Looked up from germline, CDR1 is MGHRA and CDR2 is YSYEKL. The CDR3: CASSQGGLAGGWETQYF. The CDR3, as DNA: TGCGCCAGCAGCCAGGGAGGACTAGCGGGAGGTTGGGAGACCCAGTACTTC.

The J gene is TRBJ2-1, the V gene TRBV4-1; perhaps TRBD2 as D (6 bases). The CDR3 sequence is 15 residues long. V lost 1 base to trimming and J lost 5 bases, with 12 bases between them. The germline gives CDR1 MGHRA, CDR2 YSYEKL. This CDR3 is CASSQGPGLHNEQFF. CDR3 nucleotides: TGCGCCAGCAGCCAAGGTCCGGGACTGCACAATGAGCAGTTCTTC.

The V and J genes are TRBV14 and TRBJ1-2; D gene uncertain. Per the germline V gene, CDR1 is SGHDN and CDR2 is FVKESK. CDR3 length: 16 residues. V shed 1 base and J shed 4 bases, with 16 bases lying between them. DNA for the CDR3: TGTGCCAGCAGCCAAGCCCTAAGTCGAAGTAGCTATGGCTACACCTTC. Translated: CASSQALSRSSYGYTF.

This chain connects TRBV18 to TRBJ1-2, with 7 positions matching TRBD1. V was clipped by 3 bases and J by 4 bases; unmatched bases: 17. This CDR3 is 18 amino acids long. The V gene's germline CDR1 is KGHSH and CDR2 LQKENI. The CDR3 DNA follows: TGTGCCAGCTCACCTTCGGCCGGCGACAGGGCAGGGGGCTATGGCTACACCTTC. Its protein product is CASSPSAGDRAGGYGYTF.

The rearrangement links TRBV12-3 or TRBV12-4 to TRBJ1-5; D possibly corresponds to TRBD1 (5 bases). V dropped 5 bases and J dropped 2 bases, with 7 bases sitting between them. CDR3 length: 13 residues. This chain's CDR3 is CASSKQGNQPQHF. As DNA, the CDR3 is TGTGCCAGCAGTAAACAGGGCAATCAGCCCCAGCATTTT.

The genes are TRBV5-6 and TRBJ2-3; weak D call: TRBD2 (5 bases). This CDR3 contains 15 residues. Germline assignment: CDR1 SGHDT and CDR2 YYEEEE. Between the trimmed V and J ends, which lost 1 base and 2 bases, there was a span of 11 bases. The CDR3 coding sequence is TGTGCCAGCAGCTTGCTTGGGAGCCTCACAGATACGCAGTATTTT. Its translation: CASSLLGSLTDTQYF. Filled out from reference TRBV5-6 and TRBJ2-3, the complete variable domain reads DAGVTQSPTHLIKTRGQQVTLRCSPKSGHDTVSWYQQALGQGPQFIFQYYEEEERQRGNFPDRFSGHQFPNYSSELNVNALLLGDSALYLCASSLLGSLTDTQYFGPGTRLTVL.

This clone has only one observation. CDR3 DNA sequence: TGTGCCAGCAGCAGCCCCGCAAGCCGCTATGGCTACACCTTC. Translating gives CASSSPASRYGYTF. The chain uses TRBV5-5 and TRBJ1-2; D remains ambiguous. The CDR3 is 14 amino acids. V was shortened by 4 bases and J by 4 bases, with 14 bases between the two germline ends. Germline CDR1 SGHKS, CDR2 YYEKEE (reference sequence).

The gene calls are TRBV19 and TRBJ2-5; 7 nucleotides line up with TRBD1. The germline V gene encodes CDR1 LNHDA and CDR2 SQIVND (reference sequence). The CDR3 extends over 15 amino acids. The J segment lost 2 bases and the V segment lost 6 bases, leaving 9 bases of the junction unmatched. CDR3 bases: TGTGCCAGTAGAACAACAGGGGTGTCACAAGAGACCCAGTACTTC. It yields the protein CASRTTGVSQETQYF.

This rearrangement joins TRBV18 to TRBJ1-1; weak D call: TRBD1 (6 bases). Germline V gene data show CDR1 as KGHSH and CDR2 as LQKENI. Trimming shortened V by 6 bases and J by 1 base, and 15 bases separated the two germline ends. CDR3 size: 15 residues. The CDR3 DNA is TGTGCCAGCTCCCCCGGACAGAACCGGAACACTGAAGCTTTCTTT. It specifies CASSPGQNRNTEAFF.

The chain has TRBV6-5 and TRBJ1-5; maybe TRBD1 (5 bases). The CDR3 length is 14 residues. With 7 bases removed from V and 4 bases from J, the gap between germline ends came to 14 bases. Germline V lookup: CDR1 MNHEY, CDR2 SVGAGI. CDR3 protein: CASTMIGVNQPQHF. The DNA for the CDR3 is TGTGCCAGCACCATGATAGGGGTGAATCAGCCCCAGCATTTT.

In this sample, this clone turned up once. This chain joins TRBV10-3 and TRBJ2-3, with D possibly being TRBD2 (6 bases). The V end was cut by 0 bases, the J end by 0 bases, with 10 bases between. The germline V gene has CDR1 ENHRY and CDR2 SYGVKD. The CDR3 sequence is 16 residues long. The CDR3 region is CAISESRTISTDTQYF. DNA of the CDR3: TGTGCCATCAGTGAGTCTAGGACTATAAGCACAGATACGCAGTATTTT.

This chain uses TRBV5-1 with TRBJ2-3; TRBD1 matches at 7 bases. Losses at the gene ends were 4 bases for V and 2 bases for J; bases not matched to a gene: 4. CDR3 length equals 14 residues. CDR1 and CDR2 from the germline V gene are SGHRS and YFSETQ. The DNA of the CDR3 is TGCGCCAGCAGCGCGACAGGGTACACAGATACGCAGTATTTT. Amino acid sequence: CASSATGYTDTQYF.

In this sample, this clone turned up a few times. This chain joins TRBV30 and TRBJ2-3; D is uncertain. The CDR3 contains 12 residues. Trimming removed 5 bases at V and 6 bases at J, with 12 bases between. The germline V gene has CDR1 GTSNPN and CDR2 SVGIG (reference sequence). CDR3 sequence (DNA): TGTGCCTGGTCCTTTGATCGGGATACGCAGTATTTT. It specifies CAWSFDRDTQYF.

This rearrangement joins TRBV24-1 to TRBJ2-1; 14 nucleotides agree with TRBD2. The CDR3 is 17 residues long. J gave up 6 bases and V 4 bases, and 7 bases lay outside the gene matches. CDR1 KGHDR and CDR2 SFDVKD come from the germline V gene. CDR3 region: CATSDRLAGGRGNEQFF. The CDR3 DNA reads TGTGCCACCAGTGACCGACTAGCGGGAGGGCGGGGCAATGAGCAGTTCTTC.